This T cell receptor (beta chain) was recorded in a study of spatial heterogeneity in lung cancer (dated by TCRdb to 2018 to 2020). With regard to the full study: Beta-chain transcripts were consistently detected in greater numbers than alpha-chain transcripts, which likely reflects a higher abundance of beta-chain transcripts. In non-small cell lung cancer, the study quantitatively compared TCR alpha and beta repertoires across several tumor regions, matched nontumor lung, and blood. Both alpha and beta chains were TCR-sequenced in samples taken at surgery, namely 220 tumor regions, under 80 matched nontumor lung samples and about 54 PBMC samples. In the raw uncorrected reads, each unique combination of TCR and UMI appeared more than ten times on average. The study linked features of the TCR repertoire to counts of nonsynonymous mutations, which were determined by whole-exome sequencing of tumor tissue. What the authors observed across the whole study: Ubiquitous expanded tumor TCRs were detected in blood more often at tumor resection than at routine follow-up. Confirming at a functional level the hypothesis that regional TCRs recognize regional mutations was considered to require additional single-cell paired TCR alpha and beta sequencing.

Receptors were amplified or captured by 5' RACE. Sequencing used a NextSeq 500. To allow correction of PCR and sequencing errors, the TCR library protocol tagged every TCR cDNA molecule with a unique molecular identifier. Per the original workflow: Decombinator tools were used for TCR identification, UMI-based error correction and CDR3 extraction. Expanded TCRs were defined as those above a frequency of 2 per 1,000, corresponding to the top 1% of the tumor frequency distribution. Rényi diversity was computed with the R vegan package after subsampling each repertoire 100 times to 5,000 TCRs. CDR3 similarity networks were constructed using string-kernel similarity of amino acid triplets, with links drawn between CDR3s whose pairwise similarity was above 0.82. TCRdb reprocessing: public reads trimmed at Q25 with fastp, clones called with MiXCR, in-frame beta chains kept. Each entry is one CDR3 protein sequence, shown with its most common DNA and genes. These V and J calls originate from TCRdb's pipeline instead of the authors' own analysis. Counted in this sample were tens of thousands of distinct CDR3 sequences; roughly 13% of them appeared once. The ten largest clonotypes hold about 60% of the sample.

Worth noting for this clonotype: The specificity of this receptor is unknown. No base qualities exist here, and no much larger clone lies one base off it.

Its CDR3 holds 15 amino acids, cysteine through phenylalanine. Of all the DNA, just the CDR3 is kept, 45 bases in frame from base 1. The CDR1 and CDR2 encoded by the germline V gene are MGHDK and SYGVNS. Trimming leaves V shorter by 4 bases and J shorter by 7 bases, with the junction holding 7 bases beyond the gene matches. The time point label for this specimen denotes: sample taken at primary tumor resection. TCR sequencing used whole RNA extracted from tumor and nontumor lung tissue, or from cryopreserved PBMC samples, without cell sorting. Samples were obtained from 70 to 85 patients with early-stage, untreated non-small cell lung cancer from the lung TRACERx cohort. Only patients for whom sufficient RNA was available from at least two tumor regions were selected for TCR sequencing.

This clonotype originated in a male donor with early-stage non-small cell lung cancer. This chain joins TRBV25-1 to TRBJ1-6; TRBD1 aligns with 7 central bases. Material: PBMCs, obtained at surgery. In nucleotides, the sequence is TGTGCCAGCAGTGGTACAGGGGAACCGAATTCACCCCTCCACTTT. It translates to CASSGTGEPNSPLHF.